The sequence of this TCR beta chain was determined in a study of T cell responses to AZD1222 COVID-19 vaccine. J was trimmed by 7 bases and V by 3 bases; bases with no gene match: 16. Germline CDR1 SGHRS, CDR2 YFSETQ. This CDR3 spans 16 amino acids. Sequencing was performed with immunoSEQ multiplex PCR; in TCRdb, only in-frame clones are kept and a portion is missing. The table shows around 120,000 clones, with roughly nine tenths occurring only once. This specimen was peripheral blood, taken on day 0 of AZD1222 vaccination. The TCR comes from an adult in good health. V is TRBV5-1 and J is TRBJ2-7; 7 nucleotides align to TRBD2. The CDR3 here is CASSSGRAILSEEQYF. The CDR3 DNA follows: TGCGCCAGCAGCTCAGGGAGGGCTATACTGTCGGAAGAGCAGTACTTC.